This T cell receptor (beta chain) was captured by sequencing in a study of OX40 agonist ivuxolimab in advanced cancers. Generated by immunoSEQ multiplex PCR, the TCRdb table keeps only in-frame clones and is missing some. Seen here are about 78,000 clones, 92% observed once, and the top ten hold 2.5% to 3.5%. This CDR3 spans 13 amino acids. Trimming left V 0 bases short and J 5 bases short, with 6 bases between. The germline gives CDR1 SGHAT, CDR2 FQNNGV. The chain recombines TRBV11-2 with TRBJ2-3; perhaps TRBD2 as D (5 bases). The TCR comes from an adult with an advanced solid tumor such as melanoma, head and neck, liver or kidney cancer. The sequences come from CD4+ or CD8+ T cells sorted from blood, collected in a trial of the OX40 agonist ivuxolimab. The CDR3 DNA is TGTGCCAGCAGCTTAGATCGGGGAGATACGCAGTATTTT. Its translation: CASSLDRGDTQYF.